Listed here is a single T cell receptor beta chain. Germline V lookup: CDR1 MNHNS, CDR2 SASEGT. CDR3 size: 16 residues. With 3 bases removed from V and 4 bases from J, the gap between germline ends came to 18 bases. This entry belongs to a study of blood T cell repertoires in COVID-19. Study background: Italy, Spain and the United States were the sources of the convalescent and acute COVID-19 samples. The cDNA or gDNA used as material had been derived from T cells, B-cell-depleted T cells, or PBMCs.

In the original analysis: From reference gene primer amplification, estimates of nucleated cell counts were derived. The table came from immunoSEQ multiplex PCR; TCRdb's copy has only in-frame clones and leaves some out. V, J and clone size derive from that table, while D and trimming were established from the DNA sequence. The table lists under 100,000 clones, roughly 86% of them singletons. The rearrangement uses TRBV6-1 and TRBJ1-1; a possible D gene is TRBD1 (6 bases). The sample consisted of peripheral blood. The TCR comes from a human donor in a cohort sampled during active COVID-19. CDR3 sequence (DNA): TGTGCCAGCAGTGAGCCGGGGGGCCCGGGAGGCACTGAAGCTTTCTTT. Translation: CASSEPGGPGGTEAFF.